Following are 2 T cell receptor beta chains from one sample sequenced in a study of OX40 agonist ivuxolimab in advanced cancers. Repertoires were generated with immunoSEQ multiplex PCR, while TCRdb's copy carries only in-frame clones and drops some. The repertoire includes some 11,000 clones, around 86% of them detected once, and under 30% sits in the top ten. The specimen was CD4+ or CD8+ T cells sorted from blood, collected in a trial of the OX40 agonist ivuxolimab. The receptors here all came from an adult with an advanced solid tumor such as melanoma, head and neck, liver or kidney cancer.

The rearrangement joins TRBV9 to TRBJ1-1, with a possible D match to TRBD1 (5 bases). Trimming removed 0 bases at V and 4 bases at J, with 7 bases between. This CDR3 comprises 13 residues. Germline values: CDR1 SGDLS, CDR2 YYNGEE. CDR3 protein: CASSVDGATEAFF. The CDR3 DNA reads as TGTGCCAGCAGCGTAGACGGGGCCACTGAAGCTTTCTTT.

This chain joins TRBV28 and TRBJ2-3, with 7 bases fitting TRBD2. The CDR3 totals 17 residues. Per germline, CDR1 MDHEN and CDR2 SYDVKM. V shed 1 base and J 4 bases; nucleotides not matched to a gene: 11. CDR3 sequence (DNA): TGTGCCAGCAGTTTATATATGGGGGGAGGGGTGTCAGATACGCAGTATTTT. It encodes CASSLYMGGGVSDTQYF.